What follows is one T cell receptor beta chain and its context. Its cognate antigen is unknown. Method: immunoSEQ multiplex PCR; TCRdb's copy keeps in-frame clones and lacks some. In the table there are some 96,000 clones, 70% to 90% of which are singletons. This record belongs to a study of T cell responses to AZD1222 COVID-19 vaccine. Findings and limits, study-wide: The donors showed a predominance of white British ancestry and of females, with possible underestimation of clonal diversity. Only 5 or 6 people who got AZD1222 tested seropositive at baseline. CD4 TCRs linked to vaccination spanned spike, dominating at 160-218 and 743-854.

The material was peripheral blood, obtained on day 0 of AZD1222 vaccination. The sequence came from an adult in good health.

This CDR3 is CASRPVVMNTEAFF. Written as DNA, the CDR3 is TGCGCCAGCAGACCGGTAGTCATGAACACTGAAGCTTTCTTT. J is TRBJ1-1 and V is TRBV5-1; D remains unclear. Trimming removed 5 bases at V and 0 bases at J, with 11 bases between. CDR3 length: 14 residues. Germline lookup yields CDR1 SGHRS and CDR2 YFSETQ.